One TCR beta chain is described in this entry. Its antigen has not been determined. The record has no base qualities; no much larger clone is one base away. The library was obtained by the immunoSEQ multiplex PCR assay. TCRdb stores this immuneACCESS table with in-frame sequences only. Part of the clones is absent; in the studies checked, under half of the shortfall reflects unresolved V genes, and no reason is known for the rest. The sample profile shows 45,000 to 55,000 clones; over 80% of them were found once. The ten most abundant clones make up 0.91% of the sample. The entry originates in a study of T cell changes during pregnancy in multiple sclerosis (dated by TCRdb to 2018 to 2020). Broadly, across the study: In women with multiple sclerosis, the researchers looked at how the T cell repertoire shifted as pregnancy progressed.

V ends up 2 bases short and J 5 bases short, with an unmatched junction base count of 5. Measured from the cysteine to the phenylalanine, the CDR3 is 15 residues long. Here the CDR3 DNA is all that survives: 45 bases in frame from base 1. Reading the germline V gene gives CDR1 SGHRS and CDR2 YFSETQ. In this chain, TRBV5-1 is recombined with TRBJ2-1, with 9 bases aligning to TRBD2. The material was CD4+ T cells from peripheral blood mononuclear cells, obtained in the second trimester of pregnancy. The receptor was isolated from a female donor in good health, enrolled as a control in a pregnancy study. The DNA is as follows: TGCGCCAGCAGCTTAGCGGGGGGACTCAACAATGAGCAGTTCTTC. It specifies CASSLAGGLNNEQFF.